This TCR beta chain was documented in a study of blood T cells in healthy people across ages. This CDR3 has 14 amino acids. V lost 0 bases to trimming and J lost 6 bases, with 11 bases between them. Per the germline V gene, CDR1 is LNHNV and CDR2 is YYDKDF (reference sequence). Combining a sample-barcoded 5' primer with a J-beta primer mix, a second PCR ran for roughly 7 to 11 cycles. MiXCR, applied by TCRdb to the 5' RACE reads, yields one record per CDR3 protein. In the table there are roughly 700,000 distinct CDR3 sequences, over 45% of which are singletons. The clonotype was recovered from a woman aged 55-70 years in good health. V gene TRBV15 combines with J gene TRBJ1-2; weak D call: TRBD1 (5 bases). The sequenced sample consisted of blood. The CDR3: CATSRDGRADGYTF. The CDR3 DNA sequence: TGTGCCACCAGCAGAGACGGCAGGGCTGATGGCTACACCTTC. Drawing the rest from reference TRBV15 and TRBJ1-2, the complete variable domain is DAMVIQNPRYQVTQFGKPVTLSCSQTLNHNVMYWYQQKSSQAPKLLFHYYDKDFNNEADTPDNFQSRRPNTSFCFLDIRSPGLGDTAMYLCATSRDGRADGYTFGSGTRLTVV.